Listed below are T cell receptor beta chains from one sample, sequenced in a study of siplizumab effects on memory and regulatory T cells. Method: immunoSEQ multiplex PCR; TCRdb's copy keeps in-frame clones and lacks some. Here the sample spans about 56,000 clones, around 97% being singletons. Sequencing input: naive CD8+ T cells sorted from blood. The source is a human donor in good health. Each CDR3 is given with its conserved first and last residue. A D gene is named only where the DNA matches it firmly. Size tells how often a clone was seen (once, few, many) or the class of an expanded clone, and some rows leave it out.

clone size: -; V gene: TRBV28; D gene: TRBD1; J gene: TRBJ2-1; CDR3 protein: CASSFILRDRGDNEQFF; CDR3 DNA: TGTGCCAGCAGTTTCATACTCCGGGACAGGGGGGACAATGAGCAGTTCTTC
clone size: once; V gene: TRBV5-8; D gene: TRBD1; J gene: TRBJ1-5; CDR3 protein: CASSSWTGGNQPQHF; CDR3 DNA: TGTGCCAGCAGCTCCTGGACAGGGGGCAATCAGCCCCAGCATTTT
clone size: -; V gene: TRBV19; D gene: TRBD2; J gene: TRBJ2-7; CDR3 protein: CASSMLAGYQYEQYF; CDR3 DNA: TGTGCCAGTAGTATGCTAGCGGGATACCAATACGAGCAGTACTTC
clone size: -; V gene: TRBV10-3; D gene: -; J gene: TRBJ2-3; CDR3 protein: CAISRASQSHTSTDTQYF; CDR3 DNA: TGTGCCATCAGCCGTGCTAGCCAATCTCATACTAGCACAGATACGCAGTATTTT
clone size: -; V gene: TRBV9; D gene: TRBD1; J gene: TRBJ1-1; CDR3 protein: CASSETGTANTEAFF; CDR3 DNA: TGTGCCAGCAGCGAGACCGGGACAGCGAACACTGAAGCTTTCTTT
clone size: -; V gene: TRBV5-1; D gene: TRBD2; J gene: TRBJ2-7; CDR3 protein: CASSLVTGGPEQYF; CDR3 DNA: TGCGCCAGCAGCTTGGTGACGGGAGGGCCCGAGCAGTACTTC
clone size: -; V gene: TRBV27; D gene: TRBD2; J gene: TRBJ2-1; CDR3 protein: CASSWGLAGGEQFF; CDR3 DNA: TGTGCCAGCAGTTGGGGACTAGCGGGAGGGGAGCAGTTCTTC
clone size: once; V gene: TRBV13; D gene: -; J gene: TRBJ1-1; CDR3 protein: CASRGVMNTEAFF; CDR3 DNA: TGTGCCAGCAGAGGGGTCATGAACACTGAAGCTTTCTTT
clone size: -; V gene: TRBV5-1; D gene: -; J gene: TRBJ1-2; CDR3 protein: CASSFGTPLYGYTF; CDR3 DNA: TGCGCCAGCAGCTTCGGGACTCCCCTCTATGGCTACACCTTC
clone size: -; V gene: TRBV9; D gene: TRBD1; J gene: TRBJ2-7; CDR3 protein: CASSGDRGYEQYF; CDR3 DNA: TGTGCCAGCAGCGGGGACAGGGGCTACGAGCAGTACTTC
clone size: -; V gene: TRBV2; D gene: TRBD2; J gene: TRBJ2-1; CDR3 protein: CASILTTLAGSSYNEQFF; CDR3 DNA: TGTGCCAGCATCCTGACAACCCTAGCGGGGAGCTCCTACAATGAGCAGTTCTTC
clone size: -; V gene: TRBV2; D gene: -; J gene: TRBJ2-7; CDR3 protein: CASTTQAGAYEQYF; CDR3 DNA: TGTGCCAGCACGACCCAGGCAGGGGCCTACGAGCAGTACTTC
clone size: -; V gene: TRBV6-6; D gene: TRBD1; J gene: TRBJ1-5; CDR3 protein: CASSFRDRDSNQPQHF; CDR3 DNA: TGTGCCAGCAGTTTCCGGGACAGGGATAGCAATCAGCCCCAGCATTTT
clone size: -; V gene: TRBV6-5; D gene: -; J gene: TRBJ2-1; CDR3 protein: CASGTSSYNEQFF; CDR3 DNA: TGTGCCAGCGGCACTTCCTCCTACAATGAGCAGTTCTTC
clone size: -; V gene: TRBV7-8; D gene: -; J gene: TRBJ2-7; CDR3 protein: CASSLAPRVTSYEQYF; CDR3 DNA: TGTGCCAGCAGCTTAGCTCCGAGGGTTACATCCTACGAGCAGTACTTC
clone size: -; V gene: TRBV11-3; D gene: -; J gene: TRBJ2-7; CDR3 protein: CASSPGHLNYEQYF; CDR3 DNA: TGTGCCAGCAGCCCGGGACACTTAAACTACGAGCAGTACTTC
clone size: -; V gene: TRBV9; D gene: TRBD2; J gene: TRBJ2-3; CDR3 protein: CASSVTLAGGPGTDTQYF; CDR3 DNA: TGTGCCAGCAGCGTAACACTAGCGGGAGGGCCTGGTACAGATACGCAGTATTTT
clone size: -; V gene: TRBV6-1; D gene: -; J gene: TRBJ2-7; CDR3 protein: CASSEVPGGLIIEQYF; CDR3 DNA: TGTGCCAGCAGTGAAGTCCCCGGAGGCTTAATTATCGAGCAGTACTTC
clone size: -; V gene: TRBV18; D gene: -; J gene: TRBJ2-1; CDR3 protein: CASSPPGGNNEQFF; CDR3 DNA: TGTGCCAGCTCACCCCCGGGCGGGAACAATGAGCAGTTCTTC
clone size: once; V gene: TRBV2; D gene: -; J gene: TRBJ2-5; CDR3 protein: CASSGAPGQNQETQYF; CDR3 DNA: TGTGCCAGCAGTGGGGCGCCGGGGCAAAACCAAGAGACCCAGTACTTC
clone size: -; V gene: TRBV19; D gene: -; J gene: TRBJ1-1; CDR3 protein: CASSIGSPLFILNTEAFF; CDR3 DNA: TGTGCCAGTAGTATAGGGTCCCCATTGTTTATTTTGAACACTGAAGCTTTCTTT
clone size: -; V gene: TRBV29-1; D gene: -; J gene: TRBJ1-2; CDR3 protein: CSVIPGPGNYGYTF; CDR3 DNA: TGCAGCGTTATTCCGGGCCCCGGGAACTATGGCTACACCTTC
clone size: -; V gene: TRBV11-1; D gene: -; J gene: TRBJ2-1; CDR3 protein: CASSLVGDEQFF; CDR3 DNA: TGTGCCAGCAGCTTAGTGGGCGATGAGCAGTTCTTC
clone size: -; V gene: TRBV7-3; D gene: -; J gene: TRBJ2-2; CDR3 protein: CASSPIPPGELFF; CDR3 DNA: TGTGCCAGCAGCCCAATCCCCCCCGGGGAGCTGTTTTTT
clone size: -; V gene: TRBV9; D gene: -; J gene: TRBJ2-5; CDR3 protein: CASSVVGYGETQYF; CDR3 DNA: TGTGCCAGCAGCGTAGTGGGTTACGGAGAGACCCAGTACTTC
clone size: -; V gene: TRBV2; D gene: -; J gene: TRBJ1-4; CDR3 protein: CATSVGPVGEKLFF; CDR3 DNA: TGTGCCACCAGTGTGGGCCCCGTTGGCGAAAAACTGTTTTTT
clone size: -; V gene: TRBV4-3; D gene: -; J gene: TRBJ2-1; CDR3 protein: CASSQDLAAYNEQFF; CDR3 DNA: TGCGCCAGCAGCCAAGACCTAGCCGCCTACAATGAGCAGTTCTTC
clone size: -; V gene: TRBV27; D gene: TRBD2; J gene: TRBJ2-7; CDR3 protein: CASSPNLGLAYEQYF; CDR3 DNA: TGTGCCAGCAGTCCAAACCTGGGACTAGCCTACGAGCAGTACTTC
clone size: -; V gene: TRBV5-6; D gene: TRBD2; J gene: TRBJ2-3; CDR3 protein: CASSPELAGDTDTQYF; CDR3 DNA: TGTGCCAGCAGCCCTGAACTAGCGGGAGACACAGATACGCAGTATTTT